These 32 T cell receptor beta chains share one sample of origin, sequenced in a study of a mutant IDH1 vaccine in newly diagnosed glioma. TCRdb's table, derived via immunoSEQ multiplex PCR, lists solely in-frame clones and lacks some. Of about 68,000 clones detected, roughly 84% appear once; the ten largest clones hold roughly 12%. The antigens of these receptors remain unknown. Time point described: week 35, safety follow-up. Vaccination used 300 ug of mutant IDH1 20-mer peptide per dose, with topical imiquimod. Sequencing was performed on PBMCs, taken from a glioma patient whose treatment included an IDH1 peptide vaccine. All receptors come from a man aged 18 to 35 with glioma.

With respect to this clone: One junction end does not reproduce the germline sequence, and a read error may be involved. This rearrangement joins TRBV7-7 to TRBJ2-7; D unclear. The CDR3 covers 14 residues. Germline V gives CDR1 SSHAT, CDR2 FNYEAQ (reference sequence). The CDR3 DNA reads TGTGCTAGCAGCTTAGTCGGCAGAGCCTACGAGCAGTACTTC. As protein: CASSLVGRAYEQYF.

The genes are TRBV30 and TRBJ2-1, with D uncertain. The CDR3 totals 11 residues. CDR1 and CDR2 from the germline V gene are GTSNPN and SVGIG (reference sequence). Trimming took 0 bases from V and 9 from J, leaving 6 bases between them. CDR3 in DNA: TGTGCCTGGAGTGTATCAACTGAGCAGTTCTTC. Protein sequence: CAWSVSTEQFF.

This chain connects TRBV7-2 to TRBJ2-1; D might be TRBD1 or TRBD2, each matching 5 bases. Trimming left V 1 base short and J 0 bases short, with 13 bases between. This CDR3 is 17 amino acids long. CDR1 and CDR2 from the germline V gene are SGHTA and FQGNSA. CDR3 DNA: TGTGCCAGCAGCTTAGAGAGGGGCTACAGCTCCTACAATGAGCAGTTCTTC. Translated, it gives CASSLERGYSSYNEQFF.

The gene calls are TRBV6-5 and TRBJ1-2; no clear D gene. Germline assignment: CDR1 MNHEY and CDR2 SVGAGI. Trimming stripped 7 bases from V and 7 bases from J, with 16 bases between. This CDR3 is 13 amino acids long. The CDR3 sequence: CASTTFRGGGYTF. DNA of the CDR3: TGTGCCAGCACCACCTTCCGGGGAGGTGGCTACACCTTC.

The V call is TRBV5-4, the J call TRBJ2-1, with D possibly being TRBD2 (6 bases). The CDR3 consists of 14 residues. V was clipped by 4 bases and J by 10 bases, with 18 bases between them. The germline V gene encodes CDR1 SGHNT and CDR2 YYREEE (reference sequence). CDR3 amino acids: CASSGEAGPREQFF. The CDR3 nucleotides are TGTGCCAGCAGCGGGGAGGCAGGGCCGAGGGAGCAGTTCTTC.

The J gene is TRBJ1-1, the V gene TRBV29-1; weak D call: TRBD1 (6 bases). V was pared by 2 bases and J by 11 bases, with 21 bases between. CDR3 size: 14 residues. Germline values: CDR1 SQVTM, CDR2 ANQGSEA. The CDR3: CSVEKTTGTYRAFF. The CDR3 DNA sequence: TGCAGCGTTGAAAAGACAACAGGGACATACCGGGCTTTCTTT.

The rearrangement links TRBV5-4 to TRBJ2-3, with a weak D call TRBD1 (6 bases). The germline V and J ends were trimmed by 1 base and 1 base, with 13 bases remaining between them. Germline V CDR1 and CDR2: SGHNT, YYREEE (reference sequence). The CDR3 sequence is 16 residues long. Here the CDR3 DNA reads TGTGCCAGCAGCTTGTTAGGGGGAGTGGGCACAGATACGCAGTATTTT. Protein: CASSLLGGVGTDTQYF.

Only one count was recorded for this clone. The CDR3 protein is CASTSHRAQTYGYTF. DNA of the CDR3: TGTGCCAGCACGTCTCACCGGGCCCAGACCTATGGCTACACCTTC. The chain recombines TRBV27 with TRBJ1-2, with D uncertain. Trimming stripped 7 bases from V and 4 bases from J, with 19 bases between. Germline V gene lookup returns CDR1 MNHEY and CDR2 SMNVEV (reference sequence). This CDR3 has 15 amino acids.

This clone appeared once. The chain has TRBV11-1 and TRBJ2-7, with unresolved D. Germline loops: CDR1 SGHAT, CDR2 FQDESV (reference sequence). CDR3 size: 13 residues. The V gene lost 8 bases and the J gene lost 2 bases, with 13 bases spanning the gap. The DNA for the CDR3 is TGTGCCAGCGGGTCAGTAGGGACCTACGAGCAGTACTTC. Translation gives CASGSVGTYEQYF.

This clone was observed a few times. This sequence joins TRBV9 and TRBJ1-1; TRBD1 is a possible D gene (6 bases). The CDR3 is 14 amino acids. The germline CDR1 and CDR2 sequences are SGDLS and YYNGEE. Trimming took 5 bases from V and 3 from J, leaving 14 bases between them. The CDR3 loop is CASSTGTPDTEAFF. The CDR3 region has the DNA TGTGCCAGCAGTACCGGGACACCCGACACTGAAGCTTTCTTT. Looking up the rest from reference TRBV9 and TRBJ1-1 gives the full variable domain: DSGVTQTPKHLITATGQRVTLRCSPRSGDLSVYWYQQSLDQGLQFLIQYYNGEERAKGNILERFSAQQFPDLHSELNLSSLELGDSALYFCASSTGTPDTEAFFGQGTRLTVV.

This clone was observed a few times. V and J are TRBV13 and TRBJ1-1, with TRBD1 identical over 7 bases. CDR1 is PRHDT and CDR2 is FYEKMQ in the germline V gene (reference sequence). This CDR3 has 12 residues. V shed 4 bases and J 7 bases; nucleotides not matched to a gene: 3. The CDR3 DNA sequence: TGTGCCAGCAGCTGGAGACAGGGTGAAGCTTTCTTT. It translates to CASSWRQGEAFF.

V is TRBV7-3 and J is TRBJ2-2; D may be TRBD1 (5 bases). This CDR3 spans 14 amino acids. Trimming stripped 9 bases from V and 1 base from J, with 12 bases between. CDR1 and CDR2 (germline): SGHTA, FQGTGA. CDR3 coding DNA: TGTGCCAGTCGGCAGGGATGGAACACCGGGGAGCTGTTTTTT. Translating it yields CASRQGWNTGELFF.

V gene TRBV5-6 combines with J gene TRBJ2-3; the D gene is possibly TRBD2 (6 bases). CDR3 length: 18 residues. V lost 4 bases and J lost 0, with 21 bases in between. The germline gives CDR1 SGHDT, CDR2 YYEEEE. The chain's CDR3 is CASSPLRRAGSSTDTQYF. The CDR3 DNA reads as TGTGCCAGCAGCCCCCTCCGGAGGGCGGGGAGTAGCACAGATACGCAGTATTTT.

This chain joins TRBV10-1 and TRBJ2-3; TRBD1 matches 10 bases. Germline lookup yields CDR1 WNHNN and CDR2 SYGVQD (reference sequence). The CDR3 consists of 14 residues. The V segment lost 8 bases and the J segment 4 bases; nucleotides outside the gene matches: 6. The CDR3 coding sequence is TGCGCCAGCCGGACAGGGGGGGCTCCAGATACGCAGTATTTT. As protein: CASRTGGAPDTQYF.

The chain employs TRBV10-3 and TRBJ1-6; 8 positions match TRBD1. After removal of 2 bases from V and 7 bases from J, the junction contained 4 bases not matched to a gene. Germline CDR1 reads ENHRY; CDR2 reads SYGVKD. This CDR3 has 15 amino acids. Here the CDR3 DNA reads TGTGCCATCAGTGAGCGACAGGGGAGAAATTCACCCCTCCACTTT. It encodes CAISERQGRNSPLHF.

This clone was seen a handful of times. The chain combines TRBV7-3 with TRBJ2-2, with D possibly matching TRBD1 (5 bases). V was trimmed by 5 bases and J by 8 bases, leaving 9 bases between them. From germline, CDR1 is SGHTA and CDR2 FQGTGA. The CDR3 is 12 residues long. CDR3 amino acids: CASSPRQGELFF. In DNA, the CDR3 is TGTGCCAGCAGCCCCCGACAGGGGGAGCTGTTTTTT.

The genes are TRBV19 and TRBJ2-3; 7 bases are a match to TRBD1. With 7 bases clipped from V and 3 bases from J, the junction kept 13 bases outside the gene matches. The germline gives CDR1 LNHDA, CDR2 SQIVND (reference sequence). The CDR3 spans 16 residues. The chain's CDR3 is CASTRNVRGPTDTQYF. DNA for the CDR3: TGTGCCAGTACCCGAAATGTAAGGGGGCCGACAGATACGCAGTATTTT.

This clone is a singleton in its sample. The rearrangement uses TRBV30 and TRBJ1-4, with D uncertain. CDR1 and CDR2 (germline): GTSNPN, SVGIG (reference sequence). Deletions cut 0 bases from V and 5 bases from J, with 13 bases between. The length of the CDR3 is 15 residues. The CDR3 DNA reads TGTGCCTGGAGTGTACCCCGGACGGTGAATGAAAAACTGTTTTTT. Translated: CAWSVPRTVNEKLFF.

CDR3 DNA: TGTGCCAGCTCACCAGGGGTAGGCGAAAAACTGTTTTTT. This codes for CASSPGVGEKLFF. The chain uses TRBV18 and TRBJ1-4; D is unclear. Germline lookup yields CDR1 KGHSH and CDR2 LQKENI. The CDR3 consists of 13 residues. Trimming removed 2 bases at V and 8 bases at J, with 9 bases between.

The CDR3 nucleotides are TGTGCCTGGACCCAGGGACTACGGACCTACGAGCAGTACTTC. Its protein product is CAWTQGLRTYEQYF. This chain connects TRBV30 to TRBJ2-7; TRBD2 agrees at 7 bases. Unmatched junction bases numbered 8, after V lost 4 bases and J lost 2 bases. The germline CDR1 and CDR2 sequences are GTSNPN and SVGIG (reference sequence). This CDR3 region has 14 residues.

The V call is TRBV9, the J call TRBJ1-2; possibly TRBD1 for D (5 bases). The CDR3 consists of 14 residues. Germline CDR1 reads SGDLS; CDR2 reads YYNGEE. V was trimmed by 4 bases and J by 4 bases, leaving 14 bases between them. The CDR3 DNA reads TGTGCCAGCAGCCCGATGGGGGGGGGCTATGGCTACACCTTC. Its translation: CASSPMGGGYGYTF.

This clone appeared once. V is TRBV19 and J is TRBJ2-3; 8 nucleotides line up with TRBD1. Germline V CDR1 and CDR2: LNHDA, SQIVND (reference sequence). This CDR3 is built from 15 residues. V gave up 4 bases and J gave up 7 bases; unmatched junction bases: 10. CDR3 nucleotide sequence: TGTGCCAGTAGTACTGGACAGGGTGGTAGGTATACGCAGTATTTT. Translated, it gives CASSTGQGGRYTQYF.

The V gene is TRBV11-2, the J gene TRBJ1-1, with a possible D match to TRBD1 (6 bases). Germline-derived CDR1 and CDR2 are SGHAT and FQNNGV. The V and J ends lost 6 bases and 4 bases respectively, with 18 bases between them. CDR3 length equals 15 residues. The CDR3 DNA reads TGTGCCAGCAGGGGTTCGGACAGAGGGTCCACTGAAGCTTTCTTT. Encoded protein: CASRGSDRGSTEAFF.

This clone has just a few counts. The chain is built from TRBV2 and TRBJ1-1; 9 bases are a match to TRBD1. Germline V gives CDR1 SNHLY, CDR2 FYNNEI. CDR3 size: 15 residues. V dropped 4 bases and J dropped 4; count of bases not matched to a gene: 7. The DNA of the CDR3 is TGTGCCAGCAGTGGACCCGGGACAGGGAGCACTGAAGCTTTCTTT. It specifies CASSGPGTGSTEAFF.

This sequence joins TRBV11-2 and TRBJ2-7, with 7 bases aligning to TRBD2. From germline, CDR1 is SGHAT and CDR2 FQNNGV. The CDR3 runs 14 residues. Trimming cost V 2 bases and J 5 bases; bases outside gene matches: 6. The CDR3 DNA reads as TGTGCCAGCAGCTTAATCCAGGGAGGGGACGAGCAGTACTTC. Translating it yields CASSLIQGGDEQYF.

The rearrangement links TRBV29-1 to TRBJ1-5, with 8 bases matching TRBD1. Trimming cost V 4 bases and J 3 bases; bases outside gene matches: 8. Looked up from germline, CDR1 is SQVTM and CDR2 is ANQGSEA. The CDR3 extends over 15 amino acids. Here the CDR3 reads CSVGFGQGFNQPQHF. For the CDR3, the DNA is TGCAGCGTTGGCTTCGGACAGGGCTTCAATCAGCCCCAGCATTTT.

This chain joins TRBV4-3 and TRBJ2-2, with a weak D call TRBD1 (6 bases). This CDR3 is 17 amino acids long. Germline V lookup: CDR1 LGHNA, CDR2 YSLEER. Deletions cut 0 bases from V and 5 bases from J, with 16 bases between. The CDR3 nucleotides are TGCGCCAGCAGCCAAGATCAGGGGTTAAGGCGAACCGGGGAGCTGTTTTTT. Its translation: CASSQDQGLRRTGELFF.

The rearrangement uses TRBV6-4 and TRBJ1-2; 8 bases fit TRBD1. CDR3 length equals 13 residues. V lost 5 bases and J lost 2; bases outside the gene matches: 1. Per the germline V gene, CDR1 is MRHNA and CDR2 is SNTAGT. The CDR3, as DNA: TGTGCCAGCAGTAGGGACAGGAACTATGGCTACACCTTC. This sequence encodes CASSRDRNYGYTF.

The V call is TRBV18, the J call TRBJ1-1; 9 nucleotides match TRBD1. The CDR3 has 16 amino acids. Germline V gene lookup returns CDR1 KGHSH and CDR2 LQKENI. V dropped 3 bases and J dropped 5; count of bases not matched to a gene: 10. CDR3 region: CASSPRHSTGGTEAFF. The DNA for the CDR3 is TGTGCCAGCTCACCCAGACACTCGACAGGGGGAACTGAAGCTTTCTTT. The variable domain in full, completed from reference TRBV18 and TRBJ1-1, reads NAGVMQNPRHLVRRRGQEARLRCSPMKGHSHVYWYRQLPEEGLKFMVYLQKENIIDESGMPKERFSAEFPKEGPSILRIQQVVRGDSAAYFCASSPRHSTGGTEAFFGQGTRLTVV.

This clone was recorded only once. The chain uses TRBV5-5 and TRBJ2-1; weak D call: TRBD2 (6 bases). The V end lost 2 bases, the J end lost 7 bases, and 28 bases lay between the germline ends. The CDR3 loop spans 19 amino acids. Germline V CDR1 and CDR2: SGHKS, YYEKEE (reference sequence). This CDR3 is CASSFTVRLSSGRENEQFF. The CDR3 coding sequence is TGTGCCAGCAGCTTTACGGTTCGGTTGTCCAGCGGGCGTGAGAATGAGCAGTTCTTC.

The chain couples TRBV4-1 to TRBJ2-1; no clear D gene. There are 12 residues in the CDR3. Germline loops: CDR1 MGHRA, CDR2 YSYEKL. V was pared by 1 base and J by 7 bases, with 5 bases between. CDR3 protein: CASSQAENEQFF. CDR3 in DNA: TGCGCCAGCAGCCAAGCGGAGAATGAGCAGTTCTTC.

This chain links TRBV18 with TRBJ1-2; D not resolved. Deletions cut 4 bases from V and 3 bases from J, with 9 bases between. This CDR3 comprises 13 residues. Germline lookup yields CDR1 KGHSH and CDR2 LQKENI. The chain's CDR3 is CASSRNQDYGYTF. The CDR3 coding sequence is TGTGCCAGCTCACGGAATCAAGACTATGGCTACACCTTC.